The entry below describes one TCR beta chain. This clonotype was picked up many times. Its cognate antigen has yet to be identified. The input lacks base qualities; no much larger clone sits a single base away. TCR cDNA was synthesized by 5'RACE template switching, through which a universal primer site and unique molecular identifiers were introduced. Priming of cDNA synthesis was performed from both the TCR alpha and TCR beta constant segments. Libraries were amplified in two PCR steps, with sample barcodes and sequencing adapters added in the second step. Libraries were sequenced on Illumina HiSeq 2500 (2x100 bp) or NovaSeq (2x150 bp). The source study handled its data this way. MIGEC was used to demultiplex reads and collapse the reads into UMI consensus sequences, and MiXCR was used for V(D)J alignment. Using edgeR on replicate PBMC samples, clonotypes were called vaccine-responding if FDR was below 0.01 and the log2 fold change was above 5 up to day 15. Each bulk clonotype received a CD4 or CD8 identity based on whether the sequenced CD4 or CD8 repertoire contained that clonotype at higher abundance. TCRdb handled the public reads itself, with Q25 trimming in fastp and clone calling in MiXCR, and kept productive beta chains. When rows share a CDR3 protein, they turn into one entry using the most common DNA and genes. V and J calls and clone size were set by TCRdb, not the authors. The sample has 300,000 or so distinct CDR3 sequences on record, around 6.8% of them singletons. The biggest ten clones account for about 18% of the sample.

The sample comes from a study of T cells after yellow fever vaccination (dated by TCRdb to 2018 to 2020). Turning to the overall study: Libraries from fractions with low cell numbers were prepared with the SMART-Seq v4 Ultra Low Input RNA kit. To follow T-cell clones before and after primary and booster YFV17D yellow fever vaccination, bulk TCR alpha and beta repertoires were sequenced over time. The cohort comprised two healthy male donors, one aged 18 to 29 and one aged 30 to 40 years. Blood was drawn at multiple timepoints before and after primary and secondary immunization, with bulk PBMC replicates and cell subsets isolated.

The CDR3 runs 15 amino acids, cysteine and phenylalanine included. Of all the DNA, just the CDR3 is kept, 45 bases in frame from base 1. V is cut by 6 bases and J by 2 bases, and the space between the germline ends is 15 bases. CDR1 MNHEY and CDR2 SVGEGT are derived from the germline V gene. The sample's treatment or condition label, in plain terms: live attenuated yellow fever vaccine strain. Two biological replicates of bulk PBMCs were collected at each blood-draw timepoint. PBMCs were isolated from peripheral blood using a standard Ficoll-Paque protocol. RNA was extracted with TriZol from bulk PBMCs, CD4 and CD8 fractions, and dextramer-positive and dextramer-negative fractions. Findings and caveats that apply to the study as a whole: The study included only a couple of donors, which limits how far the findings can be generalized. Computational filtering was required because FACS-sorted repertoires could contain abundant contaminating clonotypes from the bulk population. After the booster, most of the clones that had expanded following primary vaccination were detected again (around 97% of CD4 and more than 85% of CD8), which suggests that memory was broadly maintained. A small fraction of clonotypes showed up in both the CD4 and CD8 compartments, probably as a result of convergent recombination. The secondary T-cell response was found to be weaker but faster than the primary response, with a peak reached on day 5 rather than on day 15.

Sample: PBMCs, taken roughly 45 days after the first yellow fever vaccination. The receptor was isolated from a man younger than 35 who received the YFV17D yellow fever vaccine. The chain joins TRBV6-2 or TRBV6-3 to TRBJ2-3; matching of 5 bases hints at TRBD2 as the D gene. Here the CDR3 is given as CASSEDGGYTDTQYF. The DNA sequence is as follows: TGTGCCAGCAGCGAGGACGGAGGATACACAGATACGCAGTATTTT.